The clone carrying this TCR beta chain occurred many times. This entry comes from a study of early T cells in non-severe SARS-CoV-2 infection. Whole-study context: Chains from this unsorted whole-blood bulk RNA could not be paired.

Looked up from germline, CDR1 is SGHAT and CDR2 is FQNNGV. CDR3 size: 12 residues. The ends lost 5 bases at V and 5 bases at J; junction bases unmatched: 3. Researchers tagged individual cDNA molecules with unique molecular identifiers. One entry per CDR3 protein results from TCRdb running MiXCR on the 5' RACE reads. Among under 70,000 distinct CDR3 sequences listed, around 6% were seen once. The specimen sequenced was whole blood. The V and J genes are TRBV11-2 and TRBJ2-7; 7 positions match TRBD1. This clonotype was obtained from an adult who was a healthcare worker with PCR-confirmed SARS-CoV-2 infection or an uninfected control (not recorded which). The DNA of the CDR3 is TGTGCCAGCAGCGCCGACAGGGACGAGCAGTACTTC. This translates into CASSADRDEQYF.